This TCR beta chain stems from a study of human versus mouse CDR3 diversity and MHC coevolution. Notes on the study in general: Most of the three human donors had the lowest clonal inequality.

Regarding this clone: Antigen specificity is unknown.

V lost 7 bases, J lost 0 bases, and 12 bases lay in between. There are 14 residues in the CDR3. CDR1 is MDHEN, CDR2 SYDVKM, per germline. Generated by immunoSEQ multiplex PCR, the TCRdb table keeps only in-frame clones and is missing some. Of tens of thousands of clones in the sample, roughly 95% were seen once. This TCR came from a person between 25 and 69 years old in good health. The sequencing sample was made of naive CD4+ T cells from blood. As for subset: CD45RO-negative CD62L-positive naive CD4 T cells. V gene TRBV28 combines with J gene TRBJ1-1, with a possible D match to TRBD1 (5 bases). CDR3 bases: TGTGCCAGCATTACAGGAGCGATGAACACTGAAGCTTTCTTT. This gives the protein CASITGAMNTEAFF.